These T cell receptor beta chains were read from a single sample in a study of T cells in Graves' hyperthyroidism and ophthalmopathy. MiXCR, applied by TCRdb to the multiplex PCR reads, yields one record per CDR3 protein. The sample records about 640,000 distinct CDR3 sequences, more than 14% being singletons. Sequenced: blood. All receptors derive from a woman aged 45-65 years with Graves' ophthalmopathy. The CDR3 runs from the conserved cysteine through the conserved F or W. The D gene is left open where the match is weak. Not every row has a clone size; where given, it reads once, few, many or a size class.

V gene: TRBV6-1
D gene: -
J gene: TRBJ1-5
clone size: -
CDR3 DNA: TGTGCCACCATTCGAGGGGAATACAGCAATCAGCCCCAGCATTTT
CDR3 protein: CATIRGEYSNQPQHF

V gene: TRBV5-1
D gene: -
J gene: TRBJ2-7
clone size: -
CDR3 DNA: TGCGCCAGCAGCTCGCCGGAACAGGGTTACCACGAGCAGTACTTC
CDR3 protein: CASSSPEQGYHEQYF

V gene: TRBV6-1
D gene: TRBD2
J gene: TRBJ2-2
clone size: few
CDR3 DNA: TGTGCCAGCTCCAACCCGGGACTAGCGGGAGGGTCCGGGGAGCTGTTTTTT
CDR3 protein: CASSNPGLAGGSGELFF

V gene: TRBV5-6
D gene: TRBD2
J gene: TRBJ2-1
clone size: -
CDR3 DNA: TGTGCCAGCACCCCCACGGGACTAGGGAGTTACAATGAGCAGTTCTTC
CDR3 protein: CASTPTGLGSYNEQFF

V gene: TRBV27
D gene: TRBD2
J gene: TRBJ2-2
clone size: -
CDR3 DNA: TGTGCCAGCAGTATCCCGGGGGGGCCAAGCGAATCGAACACCGGGAAGCTGTTTTTT
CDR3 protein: CASSIPGGPSESNTGKLFF

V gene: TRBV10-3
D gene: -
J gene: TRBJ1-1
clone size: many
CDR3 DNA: TGTGCCATCAGTATTCTAGGGCAAACTGAAGCTTTCTTT
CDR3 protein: CAISILGQTEAFF

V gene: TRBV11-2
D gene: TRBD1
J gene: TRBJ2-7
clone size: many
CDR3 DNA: TGTGCCAGCAGCCTGGGACAGGGGCCGTTTGAGCAGTACTTC
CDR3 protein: CASSLGQGPFEQYF

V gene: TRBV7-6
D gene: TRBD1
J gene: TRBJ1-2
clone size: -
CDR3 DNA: TGTGCCAGCAGCCCCAAAATAGGGGGCGGAAGCTATGGCTACACCTTC
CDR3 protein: CASSPKIGGGSYGYTF

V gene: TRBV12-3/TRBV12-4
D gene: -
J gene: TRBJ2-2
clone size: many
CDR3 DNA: TGTGCCAGCGTTGGGAATAGCCTAAACACCGGGGAGCTGTTTTTT
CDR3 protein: CASVGNSLNTGELFF

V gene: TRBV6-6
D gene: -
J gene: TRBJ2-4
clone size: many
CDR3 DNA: TGTGCCAGCAGTTACTCAATAGCGGACTTTGTCAAAAACATTCAGTACTTC
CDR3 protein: CASSYSIADFVKNIQYF

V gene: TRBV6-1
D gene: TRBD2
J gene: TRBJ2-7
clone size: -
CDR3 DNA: TGTGCCAGCAGTCCACAAGCTGCGGGAACTAGCGGGACCCCCTACGAGCAGTACTTC
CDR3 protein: CASSPQAAGTSGTPYEQYF

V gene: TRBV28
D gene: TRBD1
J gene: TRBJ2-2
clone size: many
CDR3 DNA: TGTGCCAGCCTCGGGACAGGGGGCGATACCGGGGAGCTGTTTTTT
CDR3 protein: CASLGTGGDTGELFF

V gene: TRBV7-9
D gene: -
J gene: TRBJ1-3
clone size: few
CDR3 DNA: TGTGCCAGCAGTCGCCATCAGAGCTCTGGAAACACCATATATTTT
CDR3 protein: CASSRHQSSGNTIYF

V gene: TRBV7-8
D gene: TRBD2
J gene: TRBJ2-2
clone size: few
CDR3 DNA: TGTGCCAGCAGCTCGAACCTAGCGGGAGGGCTAATCGCCGGGGAGCTGTTTTTT
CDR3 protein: CASSSNLAGGLIAGELFF

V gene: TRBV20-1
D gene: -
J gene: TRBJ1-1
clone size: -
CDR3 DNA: TGCAGTGCTCGAAGAGCAGTGAACACTGAAGCTTTCTTT
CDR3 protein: CSARRAVNTEAFF

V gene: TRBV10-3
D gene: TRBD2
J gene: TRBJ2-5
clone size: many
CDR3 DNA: TGTGCCATCAGTGAGTCTCCGTACCCGACTAGCGGGACTGGGGTCAAAGTAGAGACCCAGTACTTC
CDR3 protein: CAISESPYPTSGTGVKVETQYF

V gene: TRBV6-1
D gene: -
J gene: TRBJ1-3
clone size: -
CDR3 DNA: TGTGCCAGCAGTCGAGACAGGTGGGGAAACACCATATATTTT
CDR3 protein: CASSRDRWGNTIYF

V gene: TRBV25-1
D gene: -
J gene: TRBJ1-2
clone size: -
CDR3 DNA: TGTGCCAGCAGTGAATATGGGGGGACCTATAACTATGGCTACACCTTC
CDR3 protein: CASSEYGGTYNYGYTF

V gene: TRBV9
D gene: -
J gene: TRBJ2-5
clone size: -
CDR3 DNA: TGTGCCAGCAGCGTAGGGGTAGCGGATACCCTAGAGACCCAGTACTTC
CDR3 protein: CASSVGVADTLETQYF

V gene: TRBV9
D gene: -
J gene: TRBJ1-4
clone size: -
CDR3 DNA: TGTGCCAGCAGCGTAGGGACACTCAGTTATGAAAAACTGTTTTTT
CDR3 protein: CASSVGTLSYEKLFF

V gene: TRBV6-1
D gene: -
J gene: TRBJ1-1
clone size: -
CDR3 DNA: TGTGCCAGCAGGGATCCCTTCCGGGACCAAGCTTTCTTT
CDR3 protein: CASRDPFRDQAFF

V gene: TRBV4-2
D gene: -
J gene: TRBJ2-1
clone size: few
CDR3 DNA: TGTGCCAGCAGCCAAGATGAAGGGGGAAAGCAGTTCTTC
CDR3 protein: CASSQDEGGKQFF

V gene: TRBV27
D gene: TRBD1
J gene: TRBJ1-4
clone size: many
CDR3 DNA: TGTGCCAGCAGCCAAGACAGGGGGCGCCTCAGAAATGAAAAACTGTTTTTT
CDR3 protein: CASSQDRGRLRNEKLFF

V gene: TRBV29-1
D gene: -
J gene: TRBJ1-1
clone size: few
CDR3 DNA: TGCAGCGTTGAAGGGTACACTGAAGCTTTCTTT
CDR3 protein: CSVEGYTEAFF

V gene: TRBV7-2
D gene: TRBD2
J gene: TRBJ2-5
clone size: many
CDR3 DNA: TGTGCCAGCAGCCCCGGGACTAGCGGGGAGGAGACCCAGTACTTC
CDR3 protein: CASSPGTSGEETQYF

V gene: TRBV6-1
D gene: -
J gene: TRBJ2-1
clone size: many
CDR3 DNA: TGTGCCAGCAGCCGAGTCGGGAATGAGCAGTTCTTC
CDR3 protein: CASSRVGNEQFF

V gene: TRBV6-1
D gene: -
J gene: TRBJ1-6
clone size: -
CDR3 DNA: TGTGCCAGCAGTGAAGCGGAGGGACAAAATTCACCCCTCCACTTT
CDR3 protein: CASSEAEGQNSPLHF

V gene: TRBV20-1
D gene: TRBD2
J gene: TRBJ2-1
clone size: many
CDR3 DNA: TGCAGTGCCACTAGCGGGGGGTCCTACAATGAGCAGTTCTTC
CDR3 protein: CSATSGGSYNEQFF

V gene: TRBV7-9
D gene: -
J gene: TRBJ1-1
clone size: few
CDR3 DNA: TGTGCCAGCAGCTTAGGGGGCCTCCGGGGGCCTGCTTTCTTT
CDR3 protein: CASSLGGLRGPAFF

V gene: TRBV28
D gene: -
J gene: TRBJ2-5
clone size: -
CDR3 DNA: TGTGCCAGCAAGTTTCTGGGGACAACCCAAGAGACCCAGTACTTC
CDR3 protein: CASKFLGTTQETQYF

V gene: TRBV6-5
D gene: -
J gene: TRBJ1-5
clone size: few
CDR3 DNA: TGTGCCAGCAGTTACCGGACCGGGAATCAGCCCCAGCATTTT
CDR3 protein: CASSYRTGNQPQHF

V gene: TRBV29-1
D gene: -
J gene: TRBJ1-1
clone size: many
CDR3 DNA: TGCAGCGCCGGACAACTGAACACTGAAGCTTTCTTT
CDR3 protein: CSAGQLNTEAFF

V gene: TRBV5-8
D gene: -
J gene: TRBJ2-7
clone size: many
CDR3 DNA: TGTGCCAGCAGCTTAACCGGGACGCCTCTCGAGCAGTACTTC
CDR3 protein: CASSLTGTPLEQYF

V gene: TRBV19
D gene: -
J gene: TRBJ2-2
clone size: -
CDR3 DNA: TGTGCCAGTAGTACCGTTGGGGCGAACACCGGGGAGCTGTTTTTT
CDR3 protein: CASSTVGANTGELFF

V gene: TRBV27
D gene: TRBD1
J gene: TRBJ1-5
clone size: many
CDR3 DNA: TGTGCCAGCAGTTACGGGACAGATAATCAGCCCCAGCATTTT
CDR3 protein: CASSYGTDNQPQHF

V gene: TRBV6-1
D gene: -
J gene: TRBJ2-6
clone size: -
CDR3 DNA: TGTGCCAGCAGTGAAATAGCTCTTCCGGCTGGGGCCAACGTCCTGACTTTC
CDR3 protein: CASSEIALPAGANVLTF

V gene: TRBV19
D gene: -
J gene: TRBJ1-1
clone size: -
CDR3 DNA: TGTGCCAGTAGCATCTTGAGGGACACTGAAGCTTTCTTT
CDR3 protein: CASSILRDTEAFF

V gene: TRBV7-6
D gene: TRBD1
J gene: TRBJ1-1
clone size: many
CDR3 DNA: TGTGCCAGCAGACAAGACAGGGCGACCACTGAAGCTTTCTTT
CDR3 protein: CASRQDRATTEAFF

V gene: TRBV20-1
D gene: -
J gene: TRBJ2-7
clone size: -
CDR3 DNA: TGCAGTGCCTGGCCCCGGGACTCCTACGAGCAGTACTTC
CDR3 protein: CSAWPRDSYEQYF

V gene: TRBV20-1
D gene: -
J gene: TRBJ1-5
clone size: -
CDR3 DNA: TGCAGTGCCCTATCAGGGGAGCCCCAGCATTTT
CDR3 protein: CSALSGEPQHF

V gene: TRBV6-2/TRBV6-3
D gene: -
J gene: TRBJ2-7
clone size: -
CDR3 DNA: TGTGCCAGCAGCCCGATCCAGTCCTACGAGCAGTACTTC
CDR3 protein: CASSPIQSYEQYF

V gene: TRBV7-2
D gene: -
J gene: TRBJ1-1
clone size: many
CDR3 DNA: TGTGCCAGCAGCTTAGAAACATGGAACACTGAAGCTTTCTTT
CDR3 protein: CASSLETWNTEAFF

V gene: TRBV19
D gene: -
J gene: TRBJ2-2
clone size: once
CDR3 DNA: TGTGCCAGTAATTTGGAAGGGGGAGCTAACGGGGAGCTGTTTTTT
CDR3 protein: CASNLEGGANGELFF

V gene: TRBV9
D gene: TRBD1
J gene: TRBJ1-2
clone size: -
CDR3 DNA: TGTGCCAGCAGCGTCGGACAGGGGGCTAATGGCTACACCTTC
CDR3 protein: CASSVGQGANGYTF

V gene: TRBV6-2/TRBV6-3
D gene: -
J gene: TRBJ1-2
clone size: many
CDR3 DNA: TGTGCCAGCAGTAACACTAGGACTCCGCACTATGGCTACACCTTC
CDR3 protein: CASSNTRTPHYGYTF

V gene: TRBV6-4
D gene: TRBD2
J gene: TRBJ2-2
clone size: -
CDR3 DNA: TGTGCCAGCAGAATACATGGGACTAGCGCCTACGCGAACACCGGGGAGCTGTTTTTT
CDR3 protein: CASRIHGTSAYANTGELFF